Included here is one TCR beta chain sequence, with context. Naive-designated CD8 cells lacked CD45RO, were positively enriched for CCR7, and omitted terminally differentiated effector memory CD45RA+ cells. This entry belongs to a study of shared clonotypes between healthy human individuals. Here immunoSEQ multiplex PCR was the method, and the copy in TCRdb shows in-frame clones only, minus some. The sample contains about 2 million clones, less than 95% of which appear only once. Germline V CDR1 and CDR2: MNHNS, SASEGT. The length of the CDR3 is 16 residues. The ends were cut back, 4 bases at V and 0 bases at J, with 16 bases in the middle.

The clonotype comes from a man in his late teens or twenties in good health. The chain combines TRBV6-1 with TRBJ2-7; perhaps D is TRBD1 or TRBD2 (5 bases each). The specimen was naive CD8+ T cells sorted from blood. The CDR3 DNA is TGTGCCAGCAGTGGGTACCTCAGGGAGATCTCCTACGAGCAGTACTTC. This gives the protein CASSGYLREISYEQYF.